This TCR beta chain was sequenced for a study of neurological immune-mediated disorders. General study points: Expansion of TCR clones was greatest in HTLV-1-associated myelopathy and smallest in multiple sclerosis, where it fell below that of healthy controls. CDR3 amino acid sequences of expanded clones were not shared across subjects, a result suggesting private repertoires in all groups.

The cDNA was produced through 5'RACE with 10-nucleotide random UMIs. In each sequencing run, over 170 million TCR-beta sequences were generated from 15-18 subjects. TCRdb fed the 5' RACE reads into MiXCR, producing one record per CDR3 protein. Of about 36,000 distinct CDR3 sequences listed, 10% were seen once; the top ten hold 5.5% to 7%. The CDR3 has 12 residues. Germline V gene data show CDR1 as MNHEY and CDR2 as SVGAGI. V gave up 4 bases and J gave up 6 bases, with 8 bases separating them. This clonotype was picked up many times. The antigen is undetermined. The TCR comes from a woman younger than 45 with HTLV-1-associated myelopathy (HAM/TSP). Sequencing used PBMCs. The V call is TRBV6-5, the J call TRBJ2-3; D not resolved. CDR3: CASSFGRDTQYF. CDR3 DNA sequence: TGTGCCAGCAGTTTCGGCCGGGATACGCAGTATTTT.